The 23 T cell receptor beta chains presented below share a single source sample, sequenced in a study of long-term antiretroviral therapy in people with HIV. The libraries were made with immunoSEQ v3.0 at survey level. Assay used: immunoSEQ multiplex PCR; TCRdb lists only in-frame clones, some missing. The data contain 48,000 or so clones, about 80% of them singletons. The sequences come from unsorted PBMCs, collected 0.8 years after starting antiretroviral therapy. The receptors were sampled from a woman between 18 and 29 years old with HIV.

This sequence joins TRBV1 and TRBJ1-5. TRBV1 is designated a pseudogene. The CDR3 consists of 17 residues. CDR3 region: CTSSQVLANVCNQPQHF. The CDR3 nucleotides read TGCACCAGCAGCCAAGTTTTAGCTAACGTATGCAATCAGCCCCAGCATTTT.

This clone was seen more than once but under ten times. This rearrangement joins TRBV6-1 to TRBJ1-2; D call uncertain. The CDR3 loop spans 14 amino acids. Trimming removed 0 bases from V and 5 bases from J, with 10 bases in between. The V gene's germline CDR1 is MNHNS and CDR2 SASEGT. The CDR3 sequence: CASSEAAWAYGYTF. The CDR3 bases are TGTGCCAGCAGTGAAGCGGCCTGGGCATATGGCTACACCTTC.

V usage is TRBV28 and J usage is TRBJ2-1, with 8 bases that match TRBD1. The CDR3 loop spans 11 amino acids. Germline-derived CDR1 and CDR2 are MDHEN and SYDVKM. The V segment lost 2 bases and the J segment 12 bases; nucleotides outside the gene matches: 0. DNA for the CDR3: TGTGCCAGCAGTTTACAGGGGGCGCAGTTCTTC. Protein sequence: CASSLQGAQFF.

A word on this clone: Since a much larger clone is just one base distant, this may be a read error. Other DNA sequences from this sample encode an identical CDR3 as well. The chain employs TRBV7-2 and TRBJ2-7, with D uncertain. This CDR3 has 13 amino acids. Trimming left V 3 bases short and J 3 bases short, with 9 bases between. Germline-derived CDR1 and CDR2 are SGHTA and FQGNSA. The CDR3 region has the DNA TGTGCCAGCAGCTTCGACCTGAACTACGAGCAGTACTTC. It codes for CASSFDLNYEQYF.

The J gene is TRBJ2-7, the V gene TRBV27; 8 bases match TRBD1. This CDR3 comprises 14 residues. V trimming: 5 bases; J trimming: 4 bases; junction bases outside the gene matches: 7. Germline values: CDR1 MNHEY, CDR2 SMNVEV (reference sequence). The CDR3: CASSGGQGLYEQYF. CDR3 nucleotide sequence: TGTGCCAGCAGTGGCGGACAGGGATTGTACGAGCAGTACTTC.

The chain uses TRBV6-6 and TRBJ2-4, with D hard to call. CDR1 is MNHNY, CDR2 SVGAGI, per germline (reference sequence). The CDR3 runs 13 residues. Between the trimmed V and J ends, which lost 8 bases and 2 bases, there was a span of 10 bases. The CDR3 DNA reads as TGTGCCAGCTGTTCAAACCCCAAAAACATTCAGTACTTC. Its protein is CASCSNPKNIQYF.

The rearrangement joins TRBV27 to TRBJ1-1, with TRBD1 as a possible D gene (6 bases). V was trimmed by 2 bases and J by 3 bases, leaving 13 bases between them. There are 15 residues in the CDR3. Germline CDR1 reads MNHEY; CDR2 reads SMNVEV (reference sequence). DNA for the CDR3: TGTGCCAGCAGTTTACTCAGGGGCGGCGACACTGAAGCTTTCTTT. Translated, it gives CASSLLRGGDTEAFF.

The V gene is TRBV25-1, the J gene TRBJ2-7; D not certain. The germline CDR1 and CDR2 sequences are MGHDK and SYGVNS. V was pared by 3 bases and J by 3 bases, with 9 bases between. This CDR3 has 13 residues. CDR3: CASSDIPGYEQYF. Here the CDR3 DNA reads TGTGCCAGCAGTGACATCCCGGGCTACGAGCAGTACTTC.

The chain recombines TRBV9 with TRBJ2-2; either TRBD1 or TRBD2 may supply D (5 bases each). V shed 0 bases and J shed 5 bases, with 14 bases lying between them. The germline V gene has CDR1 SGDLS and CDR2 YYNGEE. The CDR3 is 16 amino acids. Written as DNA, the CDR3 is TGTGCCAGCAGCGTAGGTGGACGGGGCATGACCGGGGAGCTGTTTTTT. Its protein product is CASSVGGRGMTGELFF.

The chain is built from TRBV5-1 and TRBJ2-3, with D uncertain. CDR1 is SGHRS, CDR2 YFSETQ, per germline. V lost 0 bases to trimming and J lost 5 bases, with 13 bases between them. This CDR3 has 15 amino acids. The CDR3 DNA follows: TGCGCCAGCAGCTTGGAATTGGCGACCAGAGATACGCAGTATTTT. It codes for CASSLELATRDTQYF.

The chain is built from TRBV11-2 and TRBJ2-5; 14 positions match TRBD2. V shed 3 bases, J shed 5 bases, and the junction held 8 bases outside the gene matches. This CDR3 is built from 17 residues. CDR1 is SGHAT, CDR2 FQNNGV, per germline. As DNA, the CDR3 is TGTGCCAGCAGCTTTAGGGGACTAGCGGGAGATGGGGAGACCCAGTACTTC. It yields the protein CASSFRGLAGDGETQYF.

In nucleotides, the CDR3 is TGTGCCATCAGTGAAGACAGGTACGAGTTCTTC. This codes for CAISEDRYEFF. V is TRBV10-3 and J is TRBJ2-1, with a tentative D call TRBD1 (6 bases). V was pared by 3 bases and J by 14 bases, with 11 bases between. Germline assignment: CDR1 ENHRY and CDR2 SYGVKD. This CDR3 comprises 11 residues.

The chain links TRBV6-5 to TRBJ1-1; maybe TRBD1 (6 bases). Germline CDR1 MNHEY, CDR2 SVGAGI. The CDR3 has 14 amino acids. Trimming removed 6 bases at V and 5 bases at J, with 16 bases between. DNA of the CDR3: TGTGCCAGCAGCCTCGGGGATAGGGGGACTGAAGCTTTCTTT. Amino acids: CASSLGDRGTEAFF.

The rearrangement uses TRBV28 and TRBJ2-1, with 9 bases fitting TRBD2. The CDR3 is 16 amino acids. Germline values: CDR1 MDHEN, CDR2 SYDVKM. With 6 bases clipped from V and 2 bases from J, the junction kept 8 bases outside the gene matches. For the CDR3, the DNA is TGTGCCAGCAGATTAGAGGCGGGAGGGCCCTACAATGAGCAGTTCTTC. This encodes CASRLEAGGPYNEQFF.

The chain has TRBV9 and TRBJ2-1; 7 bases fit TRBD2. Germline-derived CDR1 and CDR2 are SGDLS and YYNGEE. This CDR3 has 13 residues. The junction had 8 bases not matched to a gene; V was cut back by 4 bases and J by 10 bases. CDR3 region: CASSLRGEGEQFF. Here the CDR3 DNA reads TGTGCCAGCAGCCTACGGGGGGAAGGGGAGCAGTTCTTC. Drawing the rest from reference TRBV9 and TRBJ2-1, the complete variable domain is DSGVTQTPKHLITATGQRVTLRCSPRSGDLSVYWYQQSLDQGLQFLIQYYNGEERAKGNILERFSAQQFPDLHSELNLSSLELGDSALYFCASSLRGEGEQFFGPGTRLTVL.

The V and J genes are TRBV5-5 and TRBJ2-3, with 7 bases matching TRBD2. V lost 2 bases to trimming and J lost 9 bases; unmatched junction nucleotides: 12. The CDR3 runs 15 residues. Germline V gene sequence: CDR1 SGHKS, CDR2 YYEKEE (reference sequence). In nucleotides, the CDR3 is TGTGCCAGCAGCTTAGGGACGGGCCACGGGGGGACGCAGTATTTT. It specifies CASSLGTGHGGTQYF.

The sample holds one count of this clone. The V gene is TRBV7-3, the J gene TRBJ2-5, with 7 nucleotides matching TRBD2. Trimming cost V 2 bases and J 5 bases; bases outside gene matches: 2. CDR3 length: 13 residues. Germline CDR1 reads SGHTA; CDR2 reads FQGTGA. In nucleotides, the CDR3 is TGTGCCAGCAGCTTAGTGGGAGGGGAGACCCAGTACTTC. It is translated as CASSLVGGETQYF.

The chain couples TRBV11-1 to TRBJ2-2; TRBD1 matches at 7 bases. The CDR3 is made up of 15 amino acids. Per germline, CDR1 SGHAT and CDR2 FQDESV (reference sequence). V dropped 4 bases and J dropped 0; count of bases not matched to a gene: 2. DNA for the CDR3: TGTGCCAGCAGCTCCGGACAGGCGAACACCGGGGAGCTGTTTTTT. Residues: CASSSGQANTGELFF.

The V call is TRBV28, the J call TRBJ1-4; 9 positions match TRBD1. The germline V gene encodes CDR1 MDHEN and CDR2 SYDVKM. The CDR3 runs 14 residues. Trimming removed 5 bases from V and 3 bases from J; junction bases left unmatched: 1. This CDR3 is CASSRQGANEKLFF. The CDR3 region has the DNA TGTGCCAGCAGTAGACAGGGGGCTAATGAAAAACTGTTTTTT.

The chain employs TRBV27 and TRBJ1-5; no reliable D call. The germline gives CDR1 MNHEY, CDR2 SMNVEV (reference sequence). Deletions cut 2 bases from V and 1 base from J, with 3 bases between. The CDR3 is made up of 13 amino acids. CDR3 sequence (DNA): TGTGCCAGCAGTTTAATAAGCAATCAGCCCCAGCATTTT. It encodes CASSLISNQPQHF.

For the CDR3, the DNA is TGTGCCAGCAGTGATGACTCGAGTTCATTCTATGGCTACACCTTC. It specifies CASSDDSSSFYGYTF. The V call is TRBV6-1, the J call TRBJ1-2; D not resolved. The germline gives CDR1 MNHNS, CDR2 SASEGT. This CDR3 is built from 15 residues. Trimming took 3 bases from V and 4 from J, leaving 15 bases between them.

CDR3 DNA sequence: TGTGCCAGCAGCCCGCCCTGGGACAGAATAACAGATACGCAGTATTTT. Translation: CASSPPWDRITDTQYF. The chain is built from TRBV7-9 and TRBJ2-3, with 7 bases matching TRBD1. The CDR3 covers 16 residues. Germline CDR1 SEHNR, CDR2 FQNEAQ (reference sequence). V lost 5 bases to trimming and J lost 3 bases; unmatched junction nucleotides: 11.

J is TRBJ1-5 and V is TRBV4-3, with TRBD1 identical over 12 bases. There are 17 residues in the CDR3. Germline CDR1 and CDR2: LGHNA and YSLEER. The V and J ends lost 1 base and 6 bases, in that order; junction bases with no gene match: 7. Here the CDR3 reads CASSQGVGTGGSQPQHF. In DNA, the CDR3 is TGCGCCAGCAGCCAAGGGGTCGGGACAGGGGGCAGTCAGCCCCAGCATTTT.